This T cell receptor beta chain comes out of a study of control samples from healthy donors and cancer patients. Here immunoSEQ multiplex PCR was the method, and the copy in TCRdb shows in-frame clones only, minus some. Of about 89,000 clones listed, 70% to 90% are singletons. This CDR3 spans 14 amino acids. In germline, CDR1 is KGHSH, CDR2 LQKENI. V was clipped by 6 bases and J by 1 base, with 10 bases between them. The sequence derives from a woman aged 40 to 50 in good health. The specimen sequenced was blood. The chain couples TRBV18 to TRBJ1-3; TRBD1 is a possible D gene (5 bases). The CDR3 DNA reads as TGTGCCAGCTCCGACGGGGGATCTGGAAACACCATATATTTT. It is translated as CASSDGGSGNTIYF.